These 13 T cell receptor beta chains were sequenced from one sample in a study of regulatory T cells in long-lasting Graves disease (dated by TCRdb to the early 2020s). Per the publication, the time point label means: newly diagnosed GD, antithyroid drugs for less than 3 months. RNA was extracted from PBMCs in TRIzol for both TCR sequencing and RNA sequencing. The library was generated by multiplex PCR. Reads for this sample came from an Illumina HiSeq 4000. TCR beta libraries were built with iRepertoire HTBI primers and Arm-PCR amplification of CDR3 regions. TCRdb took the public reads, trimmed them with fastp at Q25, ran MiXCR for clone calling and kept in-frame beta chains. One record per CDR3 amino acid sequence lists the most common genes and DNA. Across this sample there are a few hundred thousand distinct CDR3 sequences, with roughly 10% seen only once. About 20% of the sample is in the top ten clones.

This sample also belongs to another study, concerning T cells in Graves' hyperthyroidism and ophthalmopathy.

The input for sequencing was peripheral blood mononuclear cells (PBMCs), taken at new diagnosis, from a patient treated with antithyroid drugs. The receptors stem from a woman between 18 and 29 years old with Graves disease. Donor details come from another sample of the same person, matched by shared clones.

The J gene is TRBJ2-2, the V gene TRBV5-4; TRBD1 is a possible D gene (5 bases). The CDR3 length is 15 residues. V was cut by 0 bases and J by 3 bases, with 9 bases left in between. Looked up from germline, CDR1 is SGHNT and CDR2 is YYREEE (reference sequence). CDR3 DNA sequence: TGTGCCAGCAGCTTGGAGTCCAGGGACACCGGGGAGCTGTTTTTT. This sequence encodes CASSLESRDTGELFF.

This clonotype was observed at least ten times. CDR3: CASSSSPGRLQETQYF. The CDR3 coding sequence is TGTGCCAGCAGTTCATCCCCTGGACGGCTCCAAGAGACCCAGTACTTC. This rearrangement joins TRBV28 to TRBJ2-5; D is undetermined. Germline assignment: CDR1 MDHEN and CDR2 SYDVKM. This CDR3 is built from 16 residues. The V end lost 4 bases, the J end lost 1 base, and 16 bases lay between the germline ends.

The table lists this clonotype with many counts. The genes are TRBV20-1 and TRBJ2-5; the D is unclear. Trimming cost V 3 bases and J 5 bases, with 10 bases left between them. Germline V CDR1 and CDR2: DFQATT, SNEGSKA (reference sequence). This CDR3 region has 12 residues. CDR3 loop: CSASRQGETQYF. DNA for the CDR3: TGCAGTGCTAGCCGGCAAGGGGAGACCCAGTACTTC.

This clonotype has a count of ten or more. V usage is TRBV13 and J usage is TRBJ2-2; D unclear. This CDR3 spans 13 amino acids. Trimming removed 0 bases from V and 6 bases from J, with 5 bases in between. Germline V gene data show CDR1 as PRHDT and CDR2 as FYEKMQ (reference sequence). CDR3 in amino acids: CASSLGPSGELFF. The CDR3 DNA reads as TGTGCCAGCAGCTTAGGGCCCTCCGGGGAGCTGTTTTTT.

This clonotype was observed at least ten times. The chain employs TRBV7-9 and TRBJ1-3; D is unclear. CDR3 length: 15 residues. Germline V lookup: CDR1 SEHNR, CDR2 FQNEAQ (reference sequence). The V and J ends lost 5 bases and 3 bases respectively, with 14 bases between them. The CDR3 coding sequence is TGTGCCAGCAGCCCCCGTGGGTCGTTTGGAAACACCATATATTTT. This gives the protein CASSPRGSFGNTIYF. The full variable domain, with the rest looked up from reference TRBV7-9 and TRBJ1-3, is DTGVSQNPRHKITKRGQNVTFRCDPISEHNRLYWYRQTLGQGPEFLTYFQNEAQLEKSRLLSDRFSAERPKGSFSTLEIQRTEQGDSAMYLCASSPRGSFGNTIYFGEGSWLTVV.

This clonotype was detected many times. This sequence joins TRBV28 and TRBJ1-2, with TRBD1 identical over 7 bases. From germline, CDR1 is MDHEN and CDR2 SYDVKM. CDR3 length: 14 residues. J lost 2 bases, V lost 6 bases, and 6 bases had no gene match. This chain's CDR3 is CASRKPGGNYGYTF. In nucleotides, the CDR3 is TGTGCCAGCAGAAAACCAGGGGGGAACTATGGCTACACCTTC.

V is TRBV10-3 and J is TRBJ2-7, with TRBD1 identical over 7 bases. Germline-derived CDR1 and CDR2 are ENHRY and SYGVKD. The CDR3 runs 13 residues. CDR3 nucleotides: TGTGTCATCAGTGAGTCCGCCAGGGGGAAGCGGTACGTC. Its protein is CVISESARGKRYV.

This clonotype was picked up many times. The chain couples TRBV28 to TRBJ1-2; D gene unclear. Germline assignment: CDR1 MDHEN and CDR2 SYDVKM. Trimming left V 5 bases short and J 4 bases short, with 20 bases between. This CDR3 contains 16 residues. The CDR3 loop is CASSPHNLFYIYGYTF. The CDR3 coding sequence is TGTGCCAGCAGTCCACACAACCTCTTTTATATCTATGGCTACACCTTC.

This clonotype was observed at least ten times. For the CDR3, the DNA is TGTGCCACCAGCAGAGCTTACCAGGCCCGTATCGAGAACACTGAAGCTTTCTTT. It is translated as CATSRAYQARIENTEAFF. This chain joins TRBV15 and TRBJ1-1, with D hard to call. Trimming removed 1 base from V and 1 base from J, with 19 bases in between. Germline V gene sequence: CDR1 LNHNV, CDR2 YYDKDF (reference sequence). The CDR3 has 18 residues.

This clonotype was detected many times. The chain links TRBV6-2 or TRBV6-3 to TRBJ1-2; D gene ambiguous. CDR3 size: 12 residues. Trimming removed 6 bases at V and 8 bases at J, with 13 bases between. The germline V gene has CDR1 MNHEY and CDR2 SVGEGT. For the CDR3, the DNA is TGTGCCAGCAGGGTGGGTTCGGGCGGCTACACCTTC. Translation gives CASRVGSGGYTF.

The rearrangement uses TRBV20-1 and TRBJ2-3; maybe TRBD2 (6 bases). V was shortened by 5 bases and J by 2 bases, with 17 bases between the two germline ends. The CDR3 consists of 15 residues. CDR1 is DFQATT and CDR2 is SNEGSKA in the germline V gene (reference sequence). CDR3 bases: TGCAGTGCTTATTTACGGGAGTTATTCACAGATACGCAGTATTTT. This codes for CSAYLRELFTDTQYF.

This chain joins TRBV2 and TRBJ1-3; D is uncertain. The V gene's germline CDR1 is SNHLY and CDR2 FYNNEI. The CDR3 extends over 12 amino acids. The germline V and J ends were trimmed by 4 bases and 0 bases, with 1 base remaining between them. CDR3 sequence: CASSGSGNTIYF. CDR3 in DNA: TGTGCCAGCAGTGGCTCTGGAAACACCATATATTTT. Based on the CDR3 plus reference TRBV2 and TRBJ1-3, the full variable domain is EPEVTQTPSHQVTQMGQEVILRCVPISNHLYFYWYRQILGQKVEFLVSFYNNEISEKSEIFDDQFSVERPDGSNFTLKIRSTKLEDSAMYFCASSGSGNTIYFGEGSWLTVV.

This clonotype was found many times. V is TRBV6-1 and J is TRBJ2-2; tentative D call: TRBD2 (7 bases). Germline V lookup: CDR1 MNHNS, CDR2 SASEGT. This CDR3 has 14 amino acids. The ends were cut back, 10 bases at V and 3 bases at J, with 15 bases in the middle. CDR3 sequence reads: CATGGLRDTGELFF. CDR3 coding DNA: TGTGCCACCGGGGGGCTACGAGACACCGGGGAGCTGTTTTTT.